Given below is one T cell receptor (beta chain) in context. This CDR3 comprises 13 residues. The ends were cut back, 1 base at V and 5 bases at J, with 8 bases in the middle. Germline V gene lookup returns CDR1 SGHTA and CDR2 FQGNSA. The data were taken from a study of blood T cell repertoires in COVID-19. Clones were sequenced by immunoSEQ multiplex PCR, and TCRdb holds only the in-frame ones, with some missing. The table shows under 300,000 clones, with roughly 88% occurring only once. The chain uses TRBV7-2 and TRBJ1-2; D possibly corresponds to TRBD1 (5 bases). The sequenced sample consisted of peripheral blood. The receptor's source is a man older than 75 with acute or convalescent COVID-19. The CDR3 spells CASSLDSGYGYTF. For the CDR3, the DNA is TGTGCCAGCAGCTTAGATTCAGGGTATGGCTACACCTTC.